This T cell receptor beta chain was recorded in a study of response to subunit inactivated influenza vaccine. The germline V and J ends were trimmed by 7 bases and 2 bases, with 5 bases remaining between them. The CDR3 has 11 amino acids. Germline V lookup: CDR1 SEHNR, CDR2 FQNEAQ (reference sequence). Each CDR3 protein gets one entry after TCRdb re-called the RT-PCR reads with MiXCR. Of roughly 670,000 distinct CDR3 sequences in the sample, 14% were seen once. Study-level points and caveats: T cells newly recruited by each seasonal influenza vaccination are few, the authors suggested.

Comments on this clonotype: What it binds is not known.

Sequenced material: PBMCs from blood, taken approximately 15 days before vaccination. This receptor was taken from a man aged 50 or older who received an inactivated influenza vaccine. The rearrangement links TRBV7-9 to TRBJ2-5, with D unresolved. The CDR3 region has the DNA TGTGCCAGCAAGCTGCAAGAGACCCAGTACTTC. Its translation: CASKLQETQYF.